The rows below give T cell receptor beta chains drawn from one sample of a study of Graves' ophthalmopathy and Graves' hyperthyroidism. MiXCR was run by TCRdb on the multiplex PCR reads, yielding one entry per CDR3 protein. The sample carries 260,000 or so distinct CDR3 sequences, roughly 50% recorded once. Specimen: peripheral blood. The receptors derive from an adult man with Graves' ophthalmopathy. Each CDR3 is given with its conserved first and last residue. The D gene is left open where the match is weak. For some rows the clone size is stated as once, few or many, or as a class when expanded; others skip it.

clone_size,v_call,d_call,j_call,cdr3_aa,cdr3_nt
-,TRBV5-1,TRBD2,TRBJ2-3,CASSVAIAGGLDTQYF,TGCGCCAGCAGCGTTGCAATAGCGGGGGGCTTAGATACGCAGTATTTT
-,TRBV15,-,TRBJ2-5,CATSRVAWETQYF,TGTGCCACCAGCAGAGTGGCCTGGGAGACCCAGTACTTC
many,TRBV29-1,-,TRBJ1-2,CSVEDGDGYTF,TGCAGCGTTGAAGATGGAGACGGCTACACCTTC
many,TRBV2,-,TRBJ2-5,CASSEGETQYF,TGTGCCAGCAGTGAAGGAGAGACCCAGTACTTC
-,TRBV12-3/TRBV12-4,TRBD1,TRBJ2-5,CASSLTGKETQYF,TGTGCCAGCAGTTTGACAGGGAAAGAGACCCAGTACTTC
-,TRBV7-2,-,TRBJ1-1,CASSFINTEAFF,TGTGCCAGCAGCTTTATAAACACTGAAGCTTTCTTT
-,TRBV4-1,-,TRBJ2-6,CASSQGSGGTGANVLTF,TGCGCCAGCAGCCAAGGAAGCGGAGGAACCGGGGCCAACGTCCTGACTTTC
-,TRBV7-9,TRBD2,TRBJ2-7,CASSFLGLAGDEQYF,TGTGCCAGCAGCTTTTTAGGGCTAGCGGGAGACGAGCAGTACTTC
few,TRBV5-1,TRBD1,TRBJ1-2,CASSLDREYGYTF,TGCGCCAGCAGCCTGGACAGGGAATATGGCTACACCTTC
-,TRBV2,TRBD1,TRBJ1-4,CASVRDREELFF,TGTGCCAGTGTCCGGGACAGGGAAGAACTGTTTTTT
-,TRBV12-3/TRBV12-4,-,TRBJ1-4,CASSFGGSEKLFF,TGTGCCAGCAGTTTTGGAGGAAGTGAAAAACTGTTTTTT
few,TRBV4-1,-,TRBJ1-5,CASSRTTGSDAQHF,TGCGCCAGCAGCCGGACGACAGGTTCCGACGCCCAGCATTTT
many,TRBV25-1,-,TRBJ1-1,CASSQGGAGTEAFF,TGTGCCAGCAGTCAAGGGGGGGCGGGCACTGAAGCTTTCTTT
-,TRBV5-1,TRBD2,TRBJ2-6,CASSDTATSPSAGANVLTF,TGCGCCAGCAGCGACACGGCGACTAGCCCGTCAGCTGGGGCCAACGTCCTGACTTTC
-,TRBV7-9,-,TRBJ2-2,CASSLTESTGELFF,TGTGCCAGCAGCTTGACGGAGAGCACCGGGGAGCTGTTTTTT
-,TRBV7-2,TRBD1,TRBJ1-2,CASSLNRGGYGYTF,TGTGCCAGCAGCCTTAACAGGGGAGGGTATGGCTACACCTTC
-,TRBV9,TRBD1,TRBJ1-1,CASSPGTDQAFF,TGTGCCAGCAGCCCGGGGACAGACCAAGCTTTCTTT
-,TRBV20-1,-,TRBJ1-1,CSARWGLGNTEAFF,TGCAGTGCTAGGTGGGGGCTCGGGAACACTGAAGCTTTCTTT
-,TRBV20-1,-,TRBJ1-2,CSARTAVSNYGYTF,TGCAGTGCTAGGACGGCCGTCTCTAACTATGGCTACACCTTC
-,TRBV7-2,TRBD1,TRBJ1-6,CASSPDRGGSPLHF,TGTGCCAGCAGCCCGGACAGGGGTGGCTCACCCCTCCACTTT
-,TRBV5-1,TRBD2,TRBJ2-7,CASSTSGGISSYEQYF,TGCGCCAGCAGCACTAGCGGGGGAATAAGCTCCTACGAGCAGTACTTC
few,TRBV20-1,-,TRBJ1-1,CSARDPTGLNTEAFF,TGCAGTGCTAGAGATCCGACAGGTTTGAACACTGAAGCTTTCTTT
-,TRBV12-3/TRBV12-4,TRBD1,TRBJ1-1,CASSLTGGSEAFF,TGTGCCAGCAGCCTGACAGGGGGCTCTGAAGCTTTCTTT
few,TRBV7-9,-,TRBJ2-3,CASRRSTDTQYF,TGTGCCAGCCGACGGAGCACAGATACGCAGTATTTT
few,TRBV9,TRBD1,TRBJ1-1,CASSRTGGTEAFF,TGTGCCAGCAGTCGGACAGGGGGGACTGAAGCTTTCTTT
many,TRBV29-1,-,TRBJ2-7,CSVRTDYEQYF,TGCAGCGTTAGGACAGACTACGAGCAGTACTTC
-,TRBV6-2/TRBV6-3,TRBD1,TRBJ1-1,CASSQGARTEAFF,TGTGCCAGCAGCCAGGGGGCTCGGACTGAAGCTTTCTTT
once,TRBV18,-,TRBJ2-7,CASSWAQGDEQYF,TGTGCCAGCTCCTGGGCGCAGGGTGACGAGCAGTACTTC
few,TRBV14,-,TRBJ2-6,CASSQESSTGANVLTF,TGTGCCAGCAGCCAAGAATCGAGTACCGGGGCCAACGTCCTGACTTTC
-,TRBV7-2,TRBD1,TRBJ1-1,CASSPSDRGRTEAFF,TGTGCCAGCAGCCCTTCGGACAGGGGGCGCACTGAAGCTTTCTTT
few,TRBV12-3/TRBV12-4,TRBD1,TRBJ1-5,CASRGQGDQPQHF,TGTGCCAGCAGAGGACAGGGGGATCAGCCCCAGCATTTT
-,TRBV7-2,-,TRBJ1-1,CASSGGRVTETFF,TGTGCCAGCAGCGGCGGACGCGTCACTGAAACTTTCTTT
-,TRBV2,-,TRBJ1-1,CASRQGDTEAFF,TGTGCCAGCAGACAGGGAGACACTGAAGCTTTCTTT
-,TRBV29-1,TRBD1,TRBJ2-7,CSSTGVGYEQYF,TGCAGCTCAACAGGGGTAGGCTACGAGCAGTACTTC
few,TRBV7-9,-,TRBJ1-4,CASSSTDRSEKLFF,TGTGCCAGCAGCTCCACAGACCGGAGTGAAAAACTGTTTTTT
-,TRBV11-3,TRBD1,TRBJ1-3,CASSPGQGQRGNTIYF,TGTGCCAGCAGCCCTGGACAGGGCCAGCGTGGAAACACCATATATTTT
once,TRBV12-3/TRBV12-4,-,TRBJ2-2,CASSYYRGATNTGELFF,TGTGCCAGCAGTTACTATCGGGGGGCAACGAACACCGGGGAGCTGTTTTTT
-,TRBV5-8,TRBD2,TRBJ2-7,CASNGPGTSGIEQYF,TGTGCCAGCAACGGACCCGGGACTAGCGGGATAGAGCAGTACTTC
-,TRBV29-1,-,TRBJ1-1,CSTHRDTEAFF,TGCAGCACTCACAGGGACACTGAAGCTTTCTTT
-,TRBV13,TRBD1,TRBJ1-2,CASSFIGGQGYGYTF,TGTGCCAGCAGCTTTATAGGGGGACAGGGCTATGGCTACACCTTC
-,TRBV9,TRBD2,TRBJ2-7,CASSLDPGIAGDYEQYF,TGTGCCAGCAGCTTAGACCCCGGAATAGCGGGGGACTACGAGCAGTACTTC
few,TRBV19,TRBD1,TRBJ2-7,CASSMGQGQEQYF,TGTGCCAGTAGTATGGGACAGGGCCAGGAGCAGTACTTC
few,TRBV10-3,-,TRBJ2-6,CATSGRTSGANVLTF,TGTGCCACCTCTGGCAGGACCTCTGGGGCCAACGTCCTGACTTTC
-,TRBV2,TRBD1,TRBJ1-2,CASSPGTGSLGNYGYTF,TGTGCCAGCAGCCCAGGGACAGGGTCCCTTGGAAACTATGGCTACACCTTC
-,TRBV2,-,TRBJ2-7,CASRQRAGKGSYEQYF,TGTGCCAGCAGGCAACGGGCTGGGAAAGGGTCCTACGAGCAGTACTTC
-,TRBV5-4,-,TRBJ1-1,CASSFKGGTEAFF,TGTGCCAGCAGCTTCAAAGGGGGCACTGAAGCTTTCTTT
-,TRBV7-6,-,TRBJ1-2,CASSLNGAGYGYTF,TGTGCCAGCAGCCTCAACGGGGCAGGCTATGGCTACACCTTC
-,TRBV5-1,-,TRBJ1-5,CASSLEGGSNQPQHF,TGCGCCAGCAGCTTGGAGGGAGGAAGCAATCAGCCCCAGCATTTT
-,TRBV9,TRBD2,TRBJ2-7,CASSLVSSGRHEQYF,TGTGCCAGCAGCTTAGTTAGTAGCGGGAGGCATGAGCAGTACTTC
few,TRBV12-3/TRBV12-4,TRBD1,TRBJ1-5,CASSSQGFHQPQHF,TGTGCCAGCAGTTCACAGGGGTTTCATCAGCCCCAGCATTTT
few,TRBV29-1,-,TRBJ2-7,CSVPDKYEQYF,TGCAGCGTCCCCGACAAGTACGAGCAGTACTTC
-,TRBV19,-,TRBJ1-4,CASSTLTGQREKLFF,TGTGCCAGTAGTACGTTAACAGGACAGCGTGAAAAACTGTTTTTT
-,TRBV19,-,TRBJ2-2,CASSIGTGELFF,TGTGCCAGTAGTATCGGGACAGGGGAGCTGTTTTTT
-,TRBV7-2,TRBD1,TRBJ2-2,CASRRSGTGKTGELFF,TGTGCCAGCAGAAGATCCGGGACAGGGAAAACCGGGGAGCTGTTTTTT
-,TRBV7-9,-,TRBJ2-7,CASSPTRGQQYF,TGTGCCAGCTCACCCACCCGGGGCCAGCAGTACTTC
few,TRBV6-6,-,TRBJ2-5,CASSNPRGQETQYF,TGTGCCAGCAGCAACCCCCGGGGGCAAGAGACCCAGTACTTC
many,TRBV29-1,-,TRBJ2-2,CSVGEPDTGELFF,TGCAGCGTTGGGGAGCCTGACACCGGGGAGCTGTTTTTT
-,TRBV20-1,-,TRBJ1-6,CSGREEYNSPLHF,TGCAGTGGGAGGGAGGAATATAATTCACCCCTCCACTTT
-,TRBV7-9,TRBD1,TRBJ1-1,CASSSAGGTYMNTEAFF,TGTGCCAGCAGCTCCGCAGGGGGGACCTACATGAACACTGAAGCTTTCTTT